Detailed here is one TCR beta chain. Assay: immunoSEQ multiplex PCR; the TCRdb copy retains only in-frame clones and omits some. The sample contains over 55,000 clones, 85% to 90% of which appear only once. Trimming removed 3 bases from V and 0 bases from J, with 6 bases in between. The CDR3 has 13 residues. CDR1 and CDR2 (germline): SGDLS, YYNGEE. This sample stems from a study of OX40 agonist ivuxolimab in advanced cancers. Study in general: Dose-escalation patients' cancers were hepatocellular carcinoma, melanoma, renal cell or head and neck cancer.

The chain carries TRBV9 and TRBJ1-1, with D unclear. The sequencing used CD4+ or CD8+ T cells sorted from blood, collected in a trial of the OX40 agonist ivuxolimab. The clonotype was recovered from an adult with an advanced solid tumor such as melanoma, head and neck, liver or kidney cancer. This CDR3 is CASSGQMNTEAFF. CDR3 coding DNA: TGTGCCAGCAGCGGGCAAATGAACACTGAAGCTTTCTTT.